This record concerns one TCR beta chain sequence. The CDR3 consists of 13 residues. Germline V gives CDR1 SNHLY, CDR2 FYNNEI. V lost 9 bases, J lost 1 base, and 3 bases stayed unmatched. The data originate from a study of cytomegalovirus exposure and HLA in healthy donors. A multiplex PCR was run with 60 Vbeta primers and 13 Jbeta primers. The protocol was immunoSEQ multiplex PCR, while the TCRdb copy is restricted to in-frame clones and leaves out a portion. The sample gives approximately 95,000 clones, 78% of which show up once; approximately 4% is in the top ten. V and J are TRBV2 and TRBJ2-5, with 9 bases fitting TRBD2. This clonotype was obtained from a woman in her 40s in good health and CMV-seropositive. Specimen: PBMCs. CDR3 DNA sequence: TGTGCCAGTCTGACTAGCGGCCAAGAGACCCAGTACTTC. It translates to CASLTSGQETQYF.